The entry below gives a single T cell receptor (beta chain) sequence along with its context. This specimen belongs to a study of CD4 and CD8 cells across lung adenocarcinoma regions. This CDR3 comprises 15 residues. CDR1 and CDR2 (germline): MNHNS, SASEGT. A single record per CDR3 protein comes from TCRdb applying MiXCR to the PCR reads. The sample shows under 20,000 distinct CDR3 sequences, about 46% of them seen only once. The chain carries TRBV6-1 and TRBJ2-1; D not resolved. The last part of the DNA fits TRBJ2-4 better; the J call may be wrong. This sequence was found in a male donor with lung adenocarcinoma. The CD4 and CD8 labels of this study may be unreliable. The sequenced sample was CD4+ T cells from the margin of a lung tumor. CDR3 protein: CASSLAPRAYNDQYF. CDR3 in DNA: TGTGCCAGCAGCTTGGCGCCGCGAGCCTACAATGATCAGTACTTC.